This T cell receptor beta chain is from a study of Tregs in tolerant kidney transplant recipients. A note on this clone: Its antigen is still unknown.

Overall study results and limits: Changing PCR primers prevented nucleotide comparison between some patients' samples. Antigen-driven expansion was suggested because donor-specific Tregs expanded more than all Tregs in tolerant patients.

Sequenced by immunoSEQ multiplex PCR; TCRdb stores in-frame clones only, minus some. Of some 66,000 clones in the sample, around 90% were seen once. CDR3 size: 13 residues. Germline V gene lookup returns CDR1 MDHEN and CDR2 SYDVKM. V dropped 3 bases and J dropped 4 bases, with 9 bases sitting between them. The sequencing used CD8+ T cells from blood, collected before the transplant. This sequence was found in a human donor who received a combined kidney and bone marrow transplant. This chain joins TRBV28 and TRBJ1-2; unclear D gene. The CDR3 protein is CASSFVNFYGYTF. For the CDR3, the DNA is TGTGCCAGCAGTTTCGTTAACTTCTATGGCTACACCTTC.